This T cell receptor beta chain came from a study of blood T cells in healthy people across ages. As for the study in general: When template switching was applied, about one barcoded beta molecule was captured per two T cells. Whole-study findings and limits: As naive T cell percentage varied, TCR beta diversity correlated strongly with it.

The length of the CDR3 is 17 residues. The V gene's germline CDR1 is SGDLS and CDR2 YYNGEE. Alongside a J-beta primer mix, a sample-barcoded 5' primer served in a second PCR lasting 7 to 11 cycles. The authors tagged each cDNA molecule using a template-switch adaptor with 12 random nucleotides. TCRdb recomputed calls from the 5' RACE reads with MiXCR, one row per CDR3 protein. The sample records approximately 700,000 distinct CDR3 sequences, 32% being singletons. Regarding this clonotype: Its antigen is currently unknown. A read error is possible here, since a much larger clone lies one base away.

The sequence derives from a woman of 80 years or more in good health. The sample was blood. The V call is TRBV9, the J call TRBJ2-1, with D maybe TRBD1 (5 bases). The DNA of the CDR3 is TGTGCCAGCAGCGTAGCTAGGCGGCAGGGCTCCTACAGTGAGCAGTTCTTC. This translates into CASSVARRQGSYSEQFF.